A single sample is the source of the 25 T cell receptor beta chains below, sequenced in a study of T-cell memory formation after mild COVID-19. TCRdb used MiXCR to reprocess the 5' RACE reads, holding one entry per CDR3 protein. In the table there are roughly 110,000 distinct CDR3 sequences, 13% to 15% of which are singletons. The sequencing input was PBMCs or a T cell subset sorted from them (not recorded which). These receptors came from a man aged 18 to 35 who had mild COVID-19 (a few samples of this study predate the infection). Cell type and time point are not known.

The chain carries TRBV10-2 and TRBJ2-7; D not certain. V gave up 7 bases and J gave up 0 bases, with 7 bases separating them. Germline V CDR1 and CDR2: WSHSY, SAAADI. The CDR3 sequence is 12 residues long. Here the CDR3 reads CASNDDSYEQYF. The CDR3 coding sequence is TGCGCCAGCAATGACGACTCCTACGAGCAGTACTTC.

The CDR3 nucleotides read TGTGCCACCAGTGTCAAAGACAGGGCGTACGAGCAGTACTTC. Translating gives CATSVKDRAYEQYF. The rearrangement uses TRBV24-1 and TRBJ2-7; 7 nucleotides align to TRBD1. Germline CDR1 and CDR2: KGHDR and SFDVKD. This CDR3 comprises 14 residues. V lost 5 bases to trimming and J lost 4 bases; unmatched junction nucleotides: 7.

There are many counts of this clonotype. The CDR3: CASSQEGEGGASGELFF. The CDR3 coding sequence is TGTGCCAGCAGCCAAGAGGGGGAAGGGGGCGCGTCCGGGGAGCTGTTTTTT. V gene TRBV4-2 combines with J gene TRBJ2-2; 7 nucleotides line up with TRBD1. CDR1 and CDR2 from the germline V gene are LGHNA and YNFKEQ. The CDR3 has 17 residues. V was clipped by 0 bases and J by 6 bases; unmatched bases: 10.

The sample holds a few counts of this clonotype. The chain employs TRBV15 and TRBJ1-2; tentatively, D is TRBD1 (5 bases). Germline CDR1 LNHNV, CDR2 YYDKDF (reference sequence). V lost 9 bases, J lost 1 base, and 12 bases lay in between. There are 13 residues in the CDR3. The CDR3 sequence is CATQMTDNYGYTF. In DNA form, the CDR3 reads TGTGCCACGCAGATGACAGATAACTATGGCTACACCTTC.

This clonotype was counted ten times or more. V usage is TRBV5-1 and J usage is TRBJ2-3; 7 bases fit TRBD1. The CDR3 is made up of 15 amino acids. Germline V gene sequence: CDR1 SGHRS, CDR2 YFSETQ. J lost 6 bases, V lost 4 bases, and 11 bases had no gene match. The DNA of the CDR3 is TGCGCCAGCAGCCTAGGGGACAGCTGGGCCGATACGCAGTATTTT. It translates to CASSLGDSWADTQYF.

The chain links TRBV9 to TRBJ1-5; D uncertain. The CDR3 consists of 14 residues. Trimming removed 1 base from V and 4 bases from J, with 9 bases in between. Germline V gives CDR1 SGDLS, CDR2 YYNGEE. CDR3 residues: CASSVSGANQPQHF. In DNA form, the CDR3 reads TGTGCCAGCAGCGTATCCGGAGCGAATCAGCCCCAGCATTTT.

This clonotype appeared a few times. This chain uses TRBV19 with TRBJ2-1, with D possibly being TRBD1 or TRBD2 (5 bases each). V lost 4 bases to trimming and J lost 6 bases, with 13 bases between them. The V gene's germline CDR1 is LNHDA and CDR2 SQIVND (reference sequence). There are 14 residues in the CDR3. The CDR3 protein is CASSNVGGFNEQFF. The CDR3 bases are TGTGCCAGTAGTAACGTTGGGGGTTTCAATGAGCAGTTCTTC.

This clonotype turned up a few times. The J gene is TRBJ2-1, the V gene TRBV3-1; tentative D call: TRBD2 (5 bases). This CDR3 spans 16 amino acids. V was trimmed by 4 bases and J by 2 bases, leaving 15 bases between them. CDR1 and CDR2 from the germline V gene are LGHDT and YNNKEL (reference sequence). The CDR3: CASSLTRPSPYNEQFF. CDR3 nucleotide sequence: TGTGCCAGCAGCCTAACTCGACCTAGCCCCTACAATGAGCAGTTCTTC.

This rearrangement joins TRBV28 to TRBJ2-7; 8 nucleotides align to TRBD1. CDR1 and CDR2 from the germline V gene are MDHEN and SYDVKM. Trimming at V came to 4 bases and at J to 1 base, leaving 9 bases not matched to a gene. The CDR3 consists of 16 residues. The CDR3 is CASSSQGAKASYEQYV. The CDR3 DNA follows: TGTGCCAGCAGTTCGCAGGGGGCGAAGGCGTCCTACGAGCAGTACGTC.

In this sample, this clonotype turned up a few times. The J gene is TRBJ2-3, the V gene TRBV7-2, with 10 bases aligning to TRBD2. The V gene end was trimmed by 2 bases and the J gene end by 0 bases; junction bases not matched to a gene: 5. Germline CDR1 is SGHTA and CDR2 is FQGNSA. This CDR3 has 17 amino acids. CDR3: CASSLYDSGGSTDTQYF. The CDR3, as DNA: TGTGCCAGCAGCTTATATGATAGCGGGGGGAGCACAGATACGCAGTATTTT.

This clonotype was counted ten times or more. This chain uses TRBV7-2 with TRBJ2-5; D is possibly TRBD2 (6 bases). Trimming removed 3 bases from V and 1 base from J, with 18 bases in between. The CDR3 sequence is 17 residues long. Per germline, CDR1 SGHTA and CDR2 FQGNSA. CDR3 DNA: TGTGCCAGCAGCTTTCCACTCGCGGGGCCAACCCAAGAGACCCAGTACTTC. Translating it yields CASSFPLAGPTQETQYF.

This clonotype was seen ten or more times. The chain is built from TRBV7-9 and TRBJ2-1; D possibly matches TRBD1 or TRBD2 (6 bases each). The CDR3 is 10 residues long. Trimming left V 11 bases short and J 9 bases short, with 11 bases between. CDR1 and CDR2 from the germline V gene are SEHNR and FQNEAQ (reference sequence). The CDR3 here is CAVEGGEQFF. The DNA for the CDR3 is TGTGCCGTCGAGGGGGGTGAGCAGTTCTTC.

This clonotype was picked up a small number of times. The chain is built from TRBV7-2 and TRBJ2-6; no definite D call. Germline loops: CDR1 SGHTA, CDR2 FQGNSA. V gave up 5 bases and J gave up 0 bases, with 8 bases separating them. CDR3 length: 15 residues. The CDR3 DNA reads TGTGCCAGCAGCCCAGACGCCTCTGGGGCCAACGTCCTGACTTTC. This sequence encodes CASSPDASGANVLTF.

V is TRBV7-9 and J is TRBJ1-5; D gene ambiguous. The CDR3 covers 13 residues. The ends were cut back, 1 base at V and 7 bases at J, with 8 bases in the middle. CDR1 and CDR2 (germline): SEHNR, FQNEAQ (reference sequence). CDR3 sequence reads: CASSLDGGQPQHF. The CDR3 DNA reads as TGTGCCAGCAGCTTAGATGGAGGCCAGCCCCAGCATTTT.

V is TRBV6-2 or TRBV6-3 and J is TRBJ1-5, with D unclear. Trimming pared 2 bases from V and 5 bases from J, leaving 10 bases between. This CDR3 is built from 14 residues. The germline V gene has CDR1 MNHEY and CDR2 SVGEGT. CDR3 loop: CASSYLGPYQPQHF. CDR3 DNA sequence: TGTGCCAGCAGTTACCTGGGCCCCTATCAGCCCCAGCATTTT.

This clonotype was seen a handful of times. The V and J genes are TRBV4-1 and TRBJ1-1, with D hard to call. Trimming removed 11 bases at V and 0 bases at J, with 19 bases between. The CDR3 spans 15 residues. Germline loops: CDR1 MGHRA, CDR2 YSYEKL. CDR3 in DNA: TGCGCCGTCCGCCCGGCAGACTATATGAACACTGAAGCTTTCTTT. It is translated as CAVRPADYMNTEAFF.

This clonotype was detected a few times. This chain uses TRBV6-2 or TRBV6-3 with TRBJ2-7, with D perhaps being TRBD1 or TRBD2 (5 bases each). This CDR3 contains 14 residues. The V end lost 6 bases, the J end lost 2 bases, and 14 bases lay between the germline ends. The germline CDR1 and CDR2 sequences are MNHEY and SVGEGT. The CDR3 DNA follows: TGTGCCAGCAGGCCGGAGGACAAAACCTACGAGCAGTACGTC. It is translated as CASRPEDKTYEQYV.

This clonotype turned up a few times. This chain connects TRBV28 to TRBJ1-2; no reliable D call. From germline, CDR1 is MDHEN and CDR2 SYDVKM. V was cut by 3 bases and J by 4 bases, with 9 bases left in between. The CDR3 extends over 13 amino acids. The CDR3 coding sequence is TGTGCCAGCAGTTTTTTTGGGGTCTATGGCTACACCTTC. Its translation: CASSFFGVYGYTF.

This clonotype was detected many times. The chain is built from TRBV4-1 and TRBJ2-7; D uncertain. From germline, CDR1 is MGHRA and CDR2 YSYEKL. The V end was cut by 0 bases, the J end by 1 base, with 7 bases between. CDR3 size: 14 residues. The CDR3 sequence: CASSQDRSSYEQYF. In DNA, the CDR3 is TGCGCCAGCAGCCAAGACAGGTCATCCTACGAGCAGTACTTC.

This clonotype has just a few counts. The chain links TRBV15 to TRBJ1-6, with D unclear. From germline, CDR1 is LNHNV and CDR2 YYDKDF (reference sequence). The V and J ends lost 3 bases and 7 bases respectively, with 4 bases between them. This CDR3 contains 12 residues. DNA for the CDR3: TGTGCCACCAGCAGCGAAAATTCACCCCTCCACTTT. Translation gives CATSSENSPLHF.

This clonotype was seen a few times. This sequence joins TRBV7-8 and TRBJ1-5, with 9 bases aligning to TRBD1. The CDR3 runs 15 residues. Germline trimming cut 6 bases from V and 4 bases from J; bases unmatched to any gene: 7. Germline loops: CDR1 SGHVS, CDR2 FQNEAQ. CDR3 region: CASRHETGGNQPQHF. For the CDR3, the DNA is TGTGCCAGCAGGCATGAGACAGGGGGAAATCAGCCCCAGCATTTT.

This clonotype has a single count. The chain has TRBV5-1 and TRBJ2-7; 9 nucleotides align to TRBD1. CDR3 length equals 14 residues. V trimming: 3 bases; J trimming: 6 bases; junction bases outside the gene matches: 7. Germline CDR1 and CDR2: SGHRS and YFSETQ. Written as DNA, the CDR3 is TGCGCCAGCAGCTGGGGGACAGGGTCTGGCGAGCAGTACGTC. Protein product: CASSWGTGSGEQYV.

This clonotype has more than one count but fewer than ten. The rearrangement links TRBV9 to TRBJ2-3, with 9 bases matching TRBD2. Germline V gene data show CDR1 as SGDLS and CDR2 as YYNGEE. The CDR3 has 16 amino acids. Losses at the gene ends were 3 bases for V and 2 bases for J; bases not matched to a gene: 7. The CDR3 DNA reads TGTGCCAGCAGCGAACCTAGCGGGGCACTCACAGATACGCAGTATTTT. It specifies CASSEPSGALTDTQYF.

In this sample, this clonotype turned up a few times. The chain uses TRBV21-1 and TRBJ2-7; whether TRBD2, the table's D call, matches the DNA was not checked. TRBV21-1 is a pseudogene segment. This CDR3 is built from 14 residues. The CDR3 DNA is TGTGCCAGCAGAAAGACAGTAGCCTGGGAGGAGCAGTACTTC. This codes for CASRKTVAWEEQYF.

This rearrangement joins TRBV6-1 to TRBJ2-7; D might be TRBD1 or TRBD2, each matching 6 bases. Germline loops: CDR1 MNHNS, CDR2 SASEGT. CDR3 length equals 17 residues. V shed 4 bases and J shed 4 bases, with 23 bases lying between them. The CDR3 DNA follows: TGTGCCAGCAGTGGAGGGGGGCAGAACAATCTTCTATACGAGCAGTACTTC. Protein: CASSGGGQNNLLYEQYF.